This T cell receptor beta chain was identified during a study of Ad26.COV2.S vaccination and SARS-CoV-2 variants. General observations from the study: Responses of spike-specific T cells (both CD8+ and CD4+) reportedly showed substantial breadth after vaccination. Vaccine recipients and placebo recipients showed similar non-spike TCR breadth.

V was trimmed by 6 bases and J by 0 bases, leaving 8 bases between them. Germline V lookup: CDR1 SNHLY, CDR2 FYNNEI. The CDR3 has 13 residues. The table came from immunoSEQ multiplex PCR; TCRdb's copy has only in-frame clones and leaves some out. Here the sample spans approximately 350,000 clones, around four fifths being singletons. This sample's treatment: roughly 18 received Ad26.COV2.S at low or high dose, single or two shots; roughly five received placebo; per-sample allocation not given. Samples came from day 63 after the first vaccine or placebo injection. An Ad26 vector that expressed Wuhan-strain SARS-CoV-2 spike constituted the vaccine. On this clone: Antigen unknown.

The sequence derives from a person aged 18-65 years who received the Ad26.COV2.S COVID-19 vaccine or a placebo. The rearrangement links TRBV2 to TRBJ1-1; D is ambiguous. Sequenced material: peripheral blood, taken in a trial of Ad26.COV2.S vaccine versus placebo. The DNA of the CDR3 is TGTGCCAGCAGCGAACACGTGAACACTGAAGCTTTCTTT. Protein: CASSEHVNTEAFF.